The clone carrying this T cell receptor (beta chain) has just a few counts. The antigen is unknown. The sample belongs to a study of T cells after yellow fever vaccination. Each CDR3 protein gets one entry after TCRdb re-called the 5' RACE reads with MiXCR. Counted here are 300,000 to 450,000 distinct CDR3 sequences, roughly 8.4% occurring once; the ten biggest clones make up around 17%. Study-wide findings and caveats: Primary-vaccination clones mostly resurfaced post-booster (roughly 97% CD4, approximately 89% CD8).

The CDR3 extends over 13 amino acids. The germline V gene has CDR1 KGHSH and CDR2 LQKENI. Trimming took off 5 bases at V and 6 bases at J, with 13 bases between the two ends. V and J are TRBV18 and TRBJ1-1; no clear D gene. This material consisted of PBMCs, taken around 45 days after the first yellow fever vaccination. This TCR was sampled from a man between 18 and 35 years old who received the YFV17D yellow fever vaccine. The CDR3 DNA reads TGTGCCAGCTCATCGGACGGAGGCGCTGAAGCTTTCTTT. Residues: CASSSDGGAEAFF. Looking up the rest from reference TRBV18 and TRBJ1-1 gives the full variable domain: NAGVMQNPRHLVRRRGQEARLRCSPMKGHSHVYWYRQLPEEGLKFMVYLQKENIIDESGMPKERFSAEFPKEGPSILRIQQVVRGDSAAYFCASSSDGGAEAFFGQGTRLTVV.